The present entry profiles one T cell receptor (beta chain) with its context. Its antigen is unknown. The data originate from a study of T-cell memory formation after mild COVID-19. The study, taken as a whole, reports: Pre-infection memory already had some responding clones, implying cross-reactive memory joined.

The trim removed 4 bases at V and 7 bases at J, leaving 10 bases unmatched. Germline V gene sequence: CDR1 ENHRY, CDR2 SYGVKD. The CDR3 length is 15 residues. 5'RACE with constant-segment primers yielded barcoded, UMI-tagged TCR alpha and TCR beta cDNA libraries. TCRdb ran MiXCR on the 5' RACE reads and lists one entry per CDR3 protein. The sample has roughly 250,000 distinct CDR3 sequences, around 17% seen once. The V call is TRBV10-3, the J call TRBJ2-1; 7 positions match TRBD1. The source is a young man who had mild COVID-19 (a few samples of this study predate the infection). Cell type and time point are not known. The sequencing input was PBMCs or a T cell subset sorted from them (not recorded which). The CDR3 here is CAISVLPQGENEQFF. The CDR3, as DNA: TGTGCCATCAGTGTCCTACCTCAGGGGGAAAATGAGCAGTTCTTC.